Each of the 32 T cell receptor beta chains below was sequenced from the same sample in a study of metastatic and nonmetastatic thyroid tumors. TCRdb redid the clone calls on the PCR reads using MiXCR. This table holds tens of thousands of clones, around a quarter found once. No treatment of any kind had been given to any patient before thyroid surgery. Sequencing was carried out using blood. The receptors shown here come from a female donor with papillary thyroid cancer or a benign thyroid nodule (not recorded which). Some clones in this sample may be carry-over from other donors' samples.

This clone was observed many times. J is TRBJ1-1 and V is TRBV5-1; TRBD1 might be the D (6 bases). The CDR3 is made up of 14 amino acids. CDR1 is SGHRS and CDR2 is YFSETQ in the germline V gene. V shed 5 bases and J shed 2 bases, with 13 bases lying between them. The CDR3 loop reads CASSWGGPNTEAFF. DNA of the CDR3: TGCGCCAGCAGTTGGGGGGGGCCCAACACTGAAGCTTTCTTT.

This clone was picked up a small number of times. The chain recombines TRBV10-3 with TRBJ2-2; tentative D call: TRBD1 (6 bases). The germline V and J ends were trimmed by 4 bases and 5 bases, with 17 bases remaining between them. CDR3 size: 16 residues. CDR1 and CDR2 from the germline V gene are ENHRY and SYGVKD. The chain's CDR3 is CAISVTWTANTGELFF. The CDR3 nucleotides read TGTGCCATCAGTGTCACTTGGACAGCTAATACCGGGGAGCTGTTTTTT.

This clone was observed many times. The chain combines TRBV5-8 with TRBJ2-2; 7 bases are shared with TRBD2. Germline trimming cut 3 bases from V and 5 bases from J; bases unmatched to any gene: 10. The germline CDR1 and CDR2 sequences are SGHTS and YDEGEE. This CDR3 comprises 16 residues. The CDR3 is CASSWGGFQGTGELFF. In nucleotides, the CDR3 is TGTGCCAGCAGCTGGGGGGGGTTTCAAGGAACCGGGGAGCTGTTTTTT.

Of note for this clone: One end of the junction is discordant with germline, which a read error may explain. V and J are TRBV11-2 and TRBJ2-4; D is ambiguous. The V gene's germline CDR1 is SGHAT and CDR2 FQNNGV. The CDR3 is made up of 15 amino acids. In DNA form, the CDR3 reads TGTGCCGGCAGCCCCCCTCAGGAATTTGGAAACATTCAGTACTTC. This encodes CAGSPPQEFGNIQYF.

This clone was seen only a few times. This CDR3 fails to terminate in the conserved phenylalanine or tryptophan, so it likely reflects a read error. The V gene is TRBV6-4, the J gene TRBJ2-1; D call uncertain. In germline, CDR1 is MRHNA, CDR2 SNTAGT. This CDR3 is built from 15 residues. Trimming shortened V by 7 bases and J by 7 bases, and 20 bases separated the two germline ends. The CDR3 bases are TGTGCCAGCACCCAGTACACCTCCAGGCCTAATGAGCAGTTCCTC. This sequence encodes CASTQYTSRPNEQFL.

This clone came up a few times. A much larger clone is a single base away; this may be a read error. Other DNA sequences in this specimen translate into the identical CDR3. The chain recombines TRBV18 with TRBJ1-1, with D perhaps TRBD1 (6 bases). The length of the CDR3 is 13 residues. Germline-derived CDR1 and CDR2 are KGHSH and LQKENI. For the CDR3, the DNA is TGTGCCAGCTCAGGCCAGGGGAAAACTGAAGCCTTCTTT. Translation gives CASSGQGKTEAFF.

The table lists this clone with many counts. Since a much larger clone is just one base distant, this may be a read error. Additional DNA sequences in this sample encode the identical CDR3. The CDR3 DNA reads TGCGCTAGCAAGATGCTGACTAGCGGGAGATACGAGCAGTACTTC. It is translated as CASKMLTSGRYEQYF. The chain links TRBV10-2 to TRBJ2-7; 12 bases line up with TRBD2. Germline CDR1 and CDR2: WSHSY and SAAADI. The CDR3 contains 15 residues.

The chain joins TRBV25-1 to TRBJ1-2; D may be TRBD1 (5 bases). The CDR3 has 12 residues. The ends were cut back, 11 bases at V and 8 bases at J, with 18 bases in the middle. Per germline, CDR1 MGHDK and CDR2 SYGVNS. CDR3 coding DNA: TGTGCCTCACAGGTGGCAAGTGGAGGCTACACCTTC. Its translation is CASQVASGGYTF.

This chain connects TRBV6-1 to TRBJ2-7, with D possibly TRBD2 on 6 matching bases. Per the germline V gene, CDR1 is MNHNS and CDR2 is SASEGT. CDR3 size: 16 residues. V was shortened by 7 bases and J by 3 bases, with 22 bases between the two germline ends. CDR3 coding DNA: TGTGCCAGCAAAGAAGGGGACTCGCGGTCCCTCTACGAGCAGTACTTC. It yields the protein CASKEGDSRSLYEQYF.

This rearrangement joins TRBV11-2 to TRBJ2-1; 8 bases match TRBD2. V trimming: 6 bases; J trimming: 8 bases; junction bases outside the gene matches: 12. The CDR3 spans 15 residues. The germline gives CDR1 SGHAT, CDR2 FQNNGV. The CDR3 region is CASRQMGLEIDEQFF. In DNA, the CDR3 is TGTGCCAGCAGACAAATGGGACTAGAAATTGATGAGCAGTTCTTC.

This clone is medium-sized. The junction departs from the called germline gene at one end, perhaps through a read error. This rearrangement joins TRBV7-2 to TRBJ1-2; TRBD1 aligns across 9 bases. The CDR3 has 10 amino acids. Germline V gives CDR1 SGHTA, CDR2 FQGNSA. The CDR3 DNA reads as TGTGCCAGCAGCCTGGGACAGGGTTGGTTC. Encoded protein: CASSLGQGWF.

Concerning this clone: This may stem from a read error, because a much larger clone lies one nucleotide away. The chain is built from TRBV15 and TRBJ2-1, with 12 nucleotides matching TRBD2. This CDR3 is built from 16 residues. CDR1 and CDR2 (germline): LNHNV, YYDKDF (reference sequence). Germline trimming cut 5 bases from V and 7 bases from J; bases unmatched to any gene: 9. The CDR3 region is CATSRPVTSGRNEQFF. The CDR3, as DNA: TGTGCCACCAGCCGCCCCGTGACTAGCGGGAGAAATGAGCAGTTCTTC.

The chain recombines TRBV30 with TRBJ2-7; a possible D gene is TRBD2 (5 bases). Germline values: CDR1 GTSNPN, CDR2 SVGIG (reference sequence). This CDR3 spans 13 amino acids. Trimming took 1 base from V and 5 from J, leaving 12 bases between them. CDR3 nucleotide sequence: TGTGCCTGGAGTGAAGGGAGTAGCGACGAGCAGTACTTC. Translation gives CAWSEGSSDEQYF.

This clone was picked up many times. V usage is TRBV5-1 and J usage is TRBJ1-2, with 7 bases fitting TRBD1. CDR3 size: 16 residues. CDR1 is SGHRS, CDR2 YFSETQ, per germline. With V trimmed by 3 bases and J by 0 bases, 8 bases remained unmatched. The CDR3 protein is CASSSGDRLANYGYTF. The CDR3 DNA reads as TGCGCCAGCAGCTCCGGGGACAGACTAGCTAACTATGGCTACACCTTC. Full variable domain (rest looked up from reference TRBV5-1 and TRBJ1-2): KAGVTQTPRYLIKTRGQQVTLSCSPISGHRSVSWYQQTPGQGLQFLFEYFSETQRNKGNFPGRFSGRQFSNSRSEMNVSTLELGDSALYLCASSSGDRLANYGYTFGSGTRLTVV.

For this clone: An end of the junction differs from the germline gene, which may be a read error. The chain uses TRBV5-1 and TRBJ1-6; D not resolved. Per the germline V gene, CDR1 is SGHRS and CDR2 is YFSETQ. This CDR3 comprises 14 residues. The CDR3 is CASSLEGPSSHLHF. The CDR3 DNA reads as TGCGCCAGCAGCTTGGAAGGGCCCAGCTCACACCTCCACTTT.

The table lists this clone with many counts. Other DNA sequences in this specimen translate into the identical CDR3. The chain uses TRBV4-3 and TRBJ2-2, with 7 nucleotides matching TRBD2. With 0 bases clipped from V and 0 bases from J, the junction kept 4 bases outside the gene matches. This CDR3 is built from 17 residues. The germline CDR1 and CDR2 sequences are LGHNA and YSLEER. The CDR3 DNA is TGCGCCAGCAGCCAAGATGATCGGGGGGCGAACACCGGGGAGCTGTTTTTT. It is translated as CASSQDDRGANTGELFF.

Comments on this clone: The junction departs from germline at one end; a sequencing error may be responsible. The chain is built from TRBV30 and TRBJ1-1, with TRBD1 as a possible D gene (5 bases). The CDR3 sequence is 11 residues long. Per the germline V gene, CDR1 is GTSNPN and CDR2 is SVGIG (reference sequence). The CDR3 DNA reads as TGCGCCTGGAGCCTGGGGGATGAAGATTTCTTT. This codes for CAWSLGDEDFF. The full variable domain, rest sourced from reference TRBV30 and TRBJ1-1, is SQTIHQWPATLVQPVGSPLSLECTVEGTSNPNLYWYRQAAGRGLQLLFYSVGIGQISSEVPQNLSASRPQDRQFILSSKKLLLSDSGFYLCAWSLGDEDFFGQGTRLTVV.

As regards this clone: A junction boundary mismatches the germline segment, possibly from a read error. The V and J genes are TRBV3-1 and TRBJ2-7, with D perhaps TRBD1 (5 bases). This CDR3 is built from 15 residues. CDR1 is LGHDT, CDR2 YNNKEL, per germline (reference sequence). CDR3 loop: CASSQDLTVRNEQYF. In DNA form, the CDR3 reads TGTGCCAGCAGTCAAGATCTGACAGTTAGGAACGAGCAGTACTTC.

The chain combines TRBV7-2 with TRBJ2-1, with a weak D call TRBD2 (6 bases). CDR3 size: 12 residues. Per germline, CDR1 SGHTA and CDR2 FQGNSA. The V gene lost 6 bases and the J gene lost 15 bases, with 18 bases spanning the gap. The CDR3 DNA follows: TGTGCCAGCAGGGCCGCGGGAACGCAGGGGTTCTTC. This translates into CASRAAGTQGFF.

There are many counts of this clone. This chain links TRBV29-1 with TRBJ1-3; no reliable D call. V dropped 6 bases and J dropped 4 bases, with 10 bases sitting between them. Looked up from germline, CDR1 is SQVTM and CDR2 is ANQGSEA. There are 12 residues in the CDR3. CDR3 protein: CSVADGGNTIYF. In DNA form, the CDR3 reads TGCAGCGTCGCGGACGGAGGAAACACCATATATTTT.

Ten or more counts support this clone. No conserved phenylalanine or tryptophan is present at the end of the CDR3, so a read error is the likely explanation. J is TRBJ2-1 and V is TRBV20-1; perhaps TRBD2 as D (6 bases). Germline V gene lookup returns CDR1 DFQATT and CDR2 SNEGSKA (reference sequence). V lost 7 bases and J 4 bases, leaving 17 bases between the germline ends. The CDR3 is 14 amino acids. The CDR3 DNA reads TGCAGTGGAAATAGGAGGGCCGATTACAATGAGCAGTTCCTC. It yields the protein CSGNRRADYNEQFL.

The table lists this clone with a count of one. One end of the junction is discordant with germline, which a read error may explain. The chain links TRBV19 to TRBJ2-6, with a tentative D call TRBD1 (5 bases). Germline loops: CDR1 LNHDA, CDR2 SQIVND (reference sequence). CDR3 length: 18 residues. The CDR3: CASSDLTGTFSGANVMTF. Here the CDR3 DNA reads TGTGCCAGTAGTGACCTGACCGGCACATTCTCTGGGGCCAACGTCATGACTTTC.

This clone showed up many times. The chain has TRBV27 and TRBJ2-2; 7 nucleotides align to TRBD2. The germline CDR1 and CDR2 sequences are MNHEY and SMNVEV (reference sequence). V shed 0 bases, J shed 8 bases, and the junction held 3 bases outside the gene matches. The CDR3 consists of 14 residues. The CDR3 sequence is CASSLSKRDGELFF. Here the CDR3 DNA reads TGTGCCAGCAGTTTATCCAAGCGGGATGGGGAGCTGTTTTTT.

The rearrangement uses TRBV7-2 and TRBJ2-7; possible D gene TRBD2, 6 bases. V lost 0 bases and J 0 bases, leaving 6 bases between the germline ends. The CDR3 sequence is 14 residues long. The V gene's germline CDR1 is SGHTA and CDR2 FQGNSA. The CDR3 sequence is CASSLAGLSYEQYF. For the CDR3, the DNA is TGTGCCAGCAGCTTAGCGGGACTCTCCTACGAGCAGTACTTC. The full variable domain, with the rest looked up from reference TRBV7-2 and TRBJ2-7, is GAGVSQSPSNKVTEKGKDVELRCDPISGHTALYWYRQSLGQGLEFLIYFQGNSAPDKSGLPSDRFSAERTGGSVSTLTIQRTQQEDSAVYLCASSLAGLSYEQYFGPGTRLTVT.

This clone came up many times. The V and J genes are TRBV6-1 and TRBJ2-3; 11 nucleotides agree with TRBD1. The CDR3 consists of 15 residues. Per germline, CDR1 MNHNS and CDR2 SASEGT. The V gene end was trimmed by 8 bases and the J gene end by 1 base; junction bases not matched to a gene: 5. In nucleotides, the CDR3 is TGTGCCAGCCGGGACAGGGGGTTAGGCACAGATACGCAGTATTTT. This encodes CASRDRGLGTDTQYF.

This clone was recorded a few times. CDR3 nucleotide sequence: TGTGCCAGCAGTTACAGGACAGGGCAAGGTTTCTTT. This codes for CASSYRTGQGFF. This rearrangement joins TRBV6-5 to TRBJ1-1, with 8 nucleotides matching TRBD1. The CDR3 covers 12 residues. J gave up 13 bases and V 2 bases, and 6 bases lay outside the gene matches. From germline, CDR1 is MNHEY and CDR2 SVGAGI.

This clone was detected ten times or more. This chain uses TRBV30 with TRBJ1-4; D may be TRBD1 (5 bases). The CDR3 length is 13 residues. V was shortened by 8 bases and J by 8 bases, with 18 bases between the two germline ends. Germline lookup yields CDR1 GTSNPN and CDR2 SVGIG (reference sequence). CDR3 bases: TGTGCCGGACAAGGGGATACGGGGGAAAAACTGTTTTTT. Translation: CAGQGDTGEKLFF.

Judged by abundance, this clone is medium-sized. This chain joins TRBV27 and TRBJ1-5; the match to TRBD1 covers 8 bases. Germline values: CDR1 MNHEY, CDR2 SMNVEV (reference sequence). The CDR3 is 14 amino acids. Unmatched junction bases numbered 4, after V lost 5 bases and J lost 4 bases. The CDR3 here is CASSPRQGNQPQHF. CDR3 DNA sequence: TGTGCCAGCAGTCCCCGACAGGGGAATCAGCCCCAGCATTTT.

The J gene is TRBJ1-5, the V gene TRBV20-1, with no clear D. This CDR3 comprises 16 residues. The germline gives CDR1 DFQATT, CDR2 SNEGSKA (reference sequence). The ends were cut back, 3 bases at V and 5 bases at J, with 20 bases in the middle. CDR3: CSASNLASGYYQPQHF. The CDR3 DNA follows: TGCAGTGCTAGTAATTTGGCCTCGGGATACTATCAGCCCCAGCATTTT.

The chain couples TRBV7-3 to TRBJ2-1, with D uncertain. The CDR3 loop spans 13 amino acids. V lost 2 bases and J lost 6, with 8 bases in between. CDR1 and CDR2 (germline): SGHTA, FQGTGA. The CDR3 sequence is CASSLLGPNEQFF. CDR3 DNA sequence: TGTGCCAGCAGCTTATTAGGACCCAATGAGCAGTTCTTC.

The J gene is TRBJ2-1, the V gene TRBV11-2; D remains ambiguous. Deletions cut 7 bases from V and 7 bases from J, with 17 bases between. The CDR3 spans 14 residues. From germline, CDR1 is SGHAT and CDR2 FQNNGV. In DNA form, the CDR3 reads TGTGCCAGCATCCCCCTTCGTATCGGGAATGAGCAGTTCTTC. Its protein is CASIPLRIGNEQFF.

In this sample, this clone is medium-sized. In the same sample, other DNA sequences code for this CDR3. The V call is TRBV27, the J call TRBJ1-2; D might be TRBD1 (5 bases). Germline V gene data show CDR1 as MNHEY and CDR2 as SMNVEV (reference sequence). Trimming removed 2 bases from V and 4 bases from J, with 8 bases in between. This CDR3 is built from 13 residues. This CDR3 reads CASSLRGGYGYTF. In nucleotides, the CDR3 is TGTGCCAGCAGTTTAAGGGGTGGCTATGGCTACACCTTC.